The rows below give T cell receptor beta chains drawn from one sample of a study of blood T cells in healthy people across ages. In TCRdb, the 5' RACE reads were re-called with MiXCR into one record per CDR3 protein. The sample carries about 1.6 million distinct CDR3 sequences, 34% recorded once. Specimen: blood. These receptors were taken from a woman under 40 in good health. CDR3s leave out the opening cysteine and the closing phenylalanine or tryptophan. The D gene is left open where the match is weak.

CDR3 length: 13
J gene: TRBJ1-3
V gene: TRBV12-3/TRBV12-4
D gene: NA
CDR3 protein: ASRSKVRLGNTIY

CDR3 length: 12
J gene: TRBJ1-2
V gene: TRBV6-5
D gene: TRBD1
CDR3 protein: ASRTTGTDYGYT

CDR3 length: 11
J gene: TRBJ2-7
V gene: TRBV15
D gene: NA
CDR3 protein: ATKQGAGGEQY

CDR3 length: 13
J gene: TRBJ2-1
V gene: TRBV20-1
D gene: NA
CDR3 protein: SARHLAESYNEQF

CDR3 length: 15
J gene: TRBJ1-5
V gene: TRBV7-8
D gene: TRBD1
CDR3 protein: ASSFTGTGISNQPQH

CDR3 length: 12
J gene: TRBJ2-7
V gene: TRBV20-1
D gene: NA
CDR3 protein: SAREGFGAYEQY

CDR3 length: 14
J gene: TRBJ1-5
V gene: TRBV28
D gene: TRBD1
CDR3 protein: ASSSGQGIMDQPQH

CDR3 length: 14
J gene: TRBJ1-2
V gene: TRBV7-9
D gene: NA
CDR3 protein: ASSPCIGCPNYGYT

CDR3 length: 14
J gene: TRBJ1-2
V gene: TRBV4-1
D gene: TRBD1
CDR3 protein: ASSPQPGQRNYGYT

CDR3 length: 12
J gene: TRBJ2-1
V gene: TRBV29-1
D gene: NA
CDR3 protein: SVVQGAGGNEQF

CDR3 length: 14
J gene: TRBJ2-1
V gene: TRBV25-1
D gene: NA
CDR3 protein: ASSEGRHNSHNEQF

CDR3 length: 11
J gene: TRBJ2-1
V gene: TRBV20-1
D gene: TRBD2
CDR3 protein: SASGGPRNEQF

CDR3 length: 13
J gene: TRBJ1-2
V gene: TRBV25-1
D gene: NA
CDR3 protein: ASSELGNKDYGYT

CDR3 length: 14
J gene: TRBJ2-3
V gene: TRBV5-1
D gene: NA
CDR3 protein: ASSFLQGMLGDTQY

CDR3 length: 17
J gene: TRBJ2-6
V gene: TRBV4-2
D gene: NA
CDR3 protein: ASSQEIGRVFAGANVLT

CDR3 length: 11
J gene: TRBJ2-1
V gene: TRBV29-1
D gene: TRBD1
CDR3 protein: SAPGQGTGGQF

CDR3 length: 11
J gene: TRBJ2-3
V gene: TRBV20-1
D gene: TRBD2
CDR3 protein: SASGAGGDTQY

CDR3 length: 13
J gene: NA
V gene: TRBV27
D gene: TRBD2
CDR3 protein: ASSVGLAGFGEQY

CDR3 length: 12
J gene: TRBJ2-7
V gene: TRBV24-1
D gene: TRBD2
CDR3 protein: ATSAAGTNYEQY

CDR3 length: 14
J gene: TRBJ2-1
V gene: TRBV20-1
D gene: TRBD2
CDR3 protein: SAGGLAGPSYNEQF

CDR3 length: 12
J gene: TRBJ2-2
V gene: TRBV12-5
D gene: NA
CDR3 protein: ASGLEGRTGELF

CDR3 length: 12
J gene: NA
V gene: TRBV27
D gene: NA
CDR3 protein: ASSLTVGTAEQY

CDR3 length: 10
J gene: TRBJ1-1
V gene: TRBV3-1
D gene: NA
CDR3 protein: ASSQERTAAF

CDR3 length: 13
J gene: TRBJ2-1
V gene: TRBV5-1
D gene: TRBD1
CDR3 protein: ASSGRTGRYNEQF

CDR3 length: 14
J gene: TRBJ2-1
V gene: TRBV9
D gene: TRBD1
CDR3 protein: ASSPRGTGSMNERF

CDR3 length: 12
J gene: TRBJ2-7
V gene: TRBV27
D gene: NA
CDR3 protein: ASSDGTWASEQY

CDR3 length: 13
J gene: TRBJ2-3
V gene: TRBV2
D gene: TRBD2
CDR3 protein: ASATSGSWTDTQY

CDR3 length: 12
J gene: TRBJ2-5
V gene: TRBV29-1
D gene: NA
CDR3 protein: SVEAFASQETQY

CDR3 length: 10
J gene: TRBJ1-4
V gene: TRBV6-1
D gene: NA
CDR3 protein: ASSITTGKLF

CDR3 length: 12
J gene: TRBJ1-1
V gene: TRBV27
D gene: NA
CDR3 protein: ASSHAGGDTEAF

CDR3 length: 13
J gene: TRBJ1-6
V gene: TRBV7-2
D gene: NA
CDR3 protein: ASSLQQTFNPPLH

CDR3 length: 13
J gene: TRBJ2-2
V gene: TRBV10-3
D gene: TRBD1
CDR3 protein: AISDGTGGTGELF

CDR3 length: 15
J gene: TRBJ2-2
V gene: TRBV6-5
D gene: NA
CDR3 protein: ASSYWRGPSNTGELF

CDR3 length: 15
J gene: TRBJ2-4
V gene: TRBV5-1
D gene: TRBD2
CDR3 protein: ASSRQGLAGGGEEQY

CDR3 length: 14
J gene: TRBJ2-3
V gene: TRBV27
D gene: NA
CDR3 protein: ASSWGASGSTDTQY

CDR3 length: 15
J gene: TRBJ2-1
V gene: TRBV6-5
D gene: TRBD2
CDR3 protein: ASSYDSGSTSYNEQF

CDR3 length: 15
J gene: TRBJ2-7
V gene: TRBV2
D gene: TRBD1
CDR3 protein: ASSLFSRDRGREAQY

CDR3 length: 12
J gene: TRBJ2-3
V gene: TRBV15
D gene: TRBD1
CDR3 protein: ATSKDRGRDTQY

CDR3 length: 13
J gene: TRBJ2-5
V gene: TRBV12-3/TRBV12-4
D gene: NA
CDR3 protein: ASSLMSGSAETQY

CDR3 length: 11
J gene: TRBJ1-2
V gene: TRBV7-2
D gene: NA
CDR3 protein: ASRDGQIYGYT

CDR3 length: 17
J gene: TRBJ2-6
V gene: TRBV2
D gene: TRBD1
CDR3 protein: ASSESWGQGGRGANVLT

CDR3 length: 12
J gene: TRBJ2-5
V gene: TRBV7-6
D gene: NA
CDR3 protein: ASSLRTGPETQY

CDR3 length: 13
J gene: TRBJ2-2
V gene: TRBV27
D gene: TRBD1
CDR3 protein: ASRPGTGATGELF

CDR3 length: 11
J gene: TRBJ2-5
V gene: TRBV5-6
D gene: NA
CDR3 protein: ASSLYTRETQY